The present T cell receptor beta chain was sequenced within a study of cytomegalovirus exposure and HLA in healthy donors. Looking at the study overall: Earlier results showed 117 million unique TCR beta sequences derived from approximately 170 million T cells. Within an early data release were roughly 83 million unique TCRs drawn from HLA-typed donors. Study-wide results and caveats: There were some 150 TCR beta chains listed as cytomegalovirus-associated. Prior analysis indicated that the majority of TCR beta V segments exhibited productivity approximately 90% or approximately 30% of the time.

Germline V CDR1 and CDR2: MGHDK, SYGVNS. The CDR3 contains 15 residues. Trimming pared 0 bases from V and 7 bases from J, leaving 15 bases between. Primers: 60 Vbeta forward and 13 Jbeta reverse. Clones were read by immunoSEQ multiplex PCR, and TCRdb kept only the in-frame ones, dropping some. The repertoire consists of about 98,000 clones, with under 85% occurring once and the leading ten covering more than 3%. With regard to this clone: What it recognizes is unknown.

This TCR came from a female donor in good health and CMV-seropositive. Sequences were obtained from PBMCs. The chain uses TRBV25-1 and TRBJ1-2; TRBD1 might be the D (5 bases). The CDR3 sequence is CASSEYLGQDTGYTF. In nucleotides, the CDR3 is TGTGCCAGCAGTGAATATTTGGGGCAGGACACTGGCTACACCTTC.